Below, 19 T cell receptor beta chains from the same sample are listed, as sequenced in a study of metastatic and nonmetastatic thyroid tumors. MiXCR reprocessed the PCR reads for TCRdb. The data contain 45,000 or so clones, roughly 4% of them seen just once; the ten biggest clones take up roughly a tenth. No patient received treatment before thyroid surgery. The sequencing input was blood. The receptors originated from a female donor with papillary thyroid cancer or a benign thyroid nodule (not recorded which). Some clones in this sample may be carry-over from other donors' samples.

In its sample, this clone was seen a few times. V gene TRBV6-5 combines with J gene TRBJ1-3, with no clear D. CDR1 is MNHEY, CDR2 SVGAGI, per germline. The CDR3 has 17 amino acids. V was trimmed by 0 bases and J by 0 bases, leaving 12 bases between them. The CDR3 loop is CASSYSSLTGSGNTIYF. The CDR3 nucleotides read TGTGCCAGCAGTTACTCGTCATTGACCGGCTCTGGAAACACCATATATTTT.

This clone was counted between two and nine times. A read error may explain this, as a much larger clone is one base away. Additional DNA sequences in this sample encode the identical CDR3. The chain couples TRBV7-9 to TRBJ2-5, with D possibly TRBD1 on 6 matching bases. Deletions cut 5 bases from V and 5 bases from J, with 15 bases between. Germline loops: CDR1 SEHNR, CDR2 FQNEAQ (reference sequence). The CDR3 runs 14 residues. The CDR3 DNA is TGTGCCAGCAGCCCACCGACAGGTGAGGAGACCCAGTACTTC. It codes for CASSPPTGEETQYF. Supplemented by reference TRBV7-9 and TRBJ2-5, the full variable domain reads DTGVSQNPRHKITKRGQNVTFRCDPISEHNRLYWYRQTLGQGPEFLTYFQNEAQLEKSRLLSDRFSAERPKGSFSTLEIQRTEQGDSAMYLCASSPPTGEETQYFGPGTRLLVL.

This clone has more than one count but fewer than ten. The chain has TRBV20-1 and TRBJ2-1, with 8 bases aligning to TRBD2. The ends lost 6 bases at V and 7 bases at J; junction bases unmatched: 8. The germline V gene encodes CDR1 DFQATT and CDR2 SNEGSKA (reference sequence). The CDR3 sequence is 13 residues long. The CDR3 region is CSANSGSFNEQFF. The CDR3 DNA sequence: TGCAGTGCAAACAGCGGGAGCTTTAATGAGCAGTTCTTC.

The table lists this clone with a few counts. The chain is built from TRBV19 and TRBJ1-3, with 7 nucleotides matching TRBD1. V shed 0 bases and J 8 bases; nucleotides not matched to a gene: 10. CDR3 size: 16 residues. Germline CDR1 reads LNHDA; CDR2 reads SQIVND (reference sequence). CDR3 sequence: CASSIEHRGTVDTIYF. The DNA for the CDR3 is TGTGCCAGTAGTATAGAGCACAGGGGTACGGTAGACACCATATATTTT.

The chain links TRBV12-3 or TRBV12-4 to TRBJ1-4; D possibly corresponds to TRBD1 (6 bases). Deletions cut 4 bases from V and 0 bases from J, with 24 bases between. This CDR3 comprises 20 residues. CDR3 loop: CASSSTQGSRTISTNEKLFF. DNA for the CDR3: TGTGCCAGCAGTTCAACTCAGGGGTCGAGGACAATTTCAACTAATGAAAAACTGTTTTTT.

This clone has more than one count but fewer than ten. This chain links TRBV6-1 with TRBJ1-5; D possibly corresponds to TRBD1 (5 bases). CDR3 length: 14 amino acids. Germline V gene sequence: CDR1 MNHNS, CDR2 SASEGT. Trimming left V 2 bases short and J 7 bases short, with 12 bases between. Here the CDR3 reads CASSEILGDQPQHF. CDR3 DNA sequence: TGTGCCAGCAGTGAAATCCTAGGGGACCAGCCCCAGCATTTT.

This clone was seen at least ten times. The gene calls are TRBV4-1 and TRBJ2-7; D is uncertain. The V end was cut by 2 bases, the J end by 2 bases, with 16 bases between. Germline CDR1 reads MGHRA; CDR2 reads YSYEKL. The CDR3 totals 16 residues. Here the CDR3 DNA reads TGCGCCAGCAGCCAATTTACGGGTTCTATTACCTACGAGCAGTACTTC. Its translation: CASSQFTGSITYEQYF.

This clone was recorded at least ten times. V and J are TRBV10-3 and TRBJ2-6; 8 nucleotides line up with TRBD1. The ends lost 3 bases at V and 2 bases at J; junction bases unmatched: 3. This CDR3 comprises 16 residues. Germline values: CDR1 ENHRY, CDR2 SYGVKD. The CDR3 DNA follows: TGTGCCATCAGTGACCTGGACAGGGCTGGGGCCAACGTCCTGACTTTC. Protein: CAISDLDRAGANVLTF.

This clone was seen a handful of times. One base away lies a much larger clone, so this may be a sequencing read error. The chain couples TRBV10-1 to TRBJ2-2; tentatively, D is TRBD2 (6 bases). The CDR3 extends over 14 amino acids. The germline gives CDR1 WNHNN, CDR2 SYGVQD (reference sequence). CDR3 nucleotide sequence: TGCGCCAGCAGTGAGTCGGGGGGAACCGGGGGGCTGTTTTTT. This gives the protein CASSESGGTGGLFF.

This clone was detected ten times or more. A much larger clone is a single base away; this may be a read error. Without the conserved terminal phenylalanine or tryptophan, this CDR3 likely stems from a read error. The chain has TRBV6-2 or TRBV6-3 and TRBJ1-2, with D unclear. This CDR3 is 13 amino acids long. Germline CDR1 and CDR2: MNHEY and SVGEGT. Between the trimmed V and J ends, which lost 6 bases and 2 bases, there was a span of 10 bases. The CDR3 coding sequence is TGTGCCAGCAGAGAGATCCTAAACTATGGCTACACCTCC. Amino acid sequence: CASREILNYGYTS.

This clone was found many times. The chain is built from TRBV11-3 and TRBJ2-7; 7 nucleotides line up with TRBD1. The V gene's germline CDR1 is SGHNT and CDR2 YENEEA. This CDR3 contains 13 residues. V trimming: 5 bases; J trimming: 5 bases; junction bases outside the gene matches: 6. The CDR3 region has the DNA TGTGCCAGCAGCCGACAGGGATTGGACGAGCAGTACTTC. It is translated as CASSRQGLDEQYF.

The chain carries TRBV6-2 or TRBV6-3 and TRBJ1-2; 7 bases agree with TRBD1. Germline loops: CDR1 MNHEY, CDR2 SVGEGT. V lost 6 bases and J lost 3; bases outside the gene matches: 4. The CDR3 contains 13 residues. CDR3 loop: CASRSTGDYGYTF. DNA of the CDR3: TGTGCCAGCAGATCTACAGGGGACTATGGCTACACCTTC.

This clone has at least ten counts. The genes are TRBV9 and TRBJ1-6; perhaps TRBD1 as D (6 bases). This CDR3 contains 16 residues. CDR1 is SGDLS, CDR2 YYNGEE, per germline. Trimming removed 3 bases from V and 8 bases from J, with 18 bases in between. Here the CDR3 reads CASSAALRDTDSPLHF. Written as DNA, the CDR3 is TGTGCCAGCAGCGCTGCGCTCCGGGACACCGATTCACCCCTCCACTTT.

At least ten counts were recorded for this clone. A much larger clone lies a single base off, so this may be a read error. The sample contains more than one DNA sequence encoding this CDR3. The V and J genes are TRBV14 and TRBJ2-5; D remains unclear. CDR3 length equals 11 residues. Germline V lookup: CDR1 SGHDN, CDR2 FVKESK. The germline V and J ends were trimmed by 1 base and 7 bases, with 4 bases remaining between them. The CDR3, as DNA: TGTGCCAGCAGCCAAGCGGGGACCCAGTACTTC. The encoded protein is CASSQAGTQYF.

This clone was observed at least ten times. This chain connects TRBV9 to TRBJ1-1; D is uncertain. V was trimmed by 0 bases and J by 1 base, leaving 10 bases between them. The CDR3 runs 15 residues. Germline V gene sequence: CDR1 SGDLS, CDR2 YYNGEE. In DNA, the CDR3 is TGTGCCAGCAGCGTAGCTGGCCTCTCGAACACTGAAGCTTTCTTT. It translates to CASSVAGLSNTEAFF.

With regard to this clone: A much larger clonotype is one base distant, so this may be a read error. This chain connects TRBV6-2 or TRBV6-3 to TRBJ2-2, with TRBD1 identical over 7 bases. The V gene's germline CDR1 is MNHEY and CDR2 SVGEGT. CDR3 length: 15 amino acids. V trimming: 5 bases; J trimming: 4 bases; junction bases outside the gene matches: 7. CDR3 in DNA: TGTGCCAGCAGTGCCGAGACAGGGATCACCGGGGAGCTGTTTTTT. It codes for CASSAETGITGELFF.

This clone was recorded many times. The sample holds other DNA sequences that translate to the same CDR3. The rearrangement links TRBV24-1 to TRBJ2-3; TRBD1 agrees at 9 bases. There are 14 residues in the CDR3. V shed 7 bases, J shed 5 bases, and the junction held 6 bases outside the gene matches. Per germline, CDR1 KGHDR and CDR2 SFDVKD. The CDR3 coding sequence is TGTGCCACCAGGGGGGACAGGGTGGTAGATACGCAGTATTTT. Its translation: CATRGDRVVDTQYF.

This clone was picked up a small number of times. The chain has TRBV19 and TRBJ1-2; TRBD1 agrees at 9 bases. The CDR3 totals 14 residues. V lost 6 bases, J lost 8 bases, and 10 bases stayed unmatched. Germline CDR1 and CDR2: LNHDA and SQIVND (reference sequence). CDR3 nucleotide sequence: TGTGCCAGTAGGAACCGGGACAGGGTGGCCGGCTACACCTTC. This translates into CASRNRDRVAGYTF. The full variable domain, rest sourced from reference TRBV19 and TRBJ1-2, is DGGITQSPKYLFRKEGQNVTLSCEQNLNHDAMYWYRQDPGQGLRLIYYSQIVNDFQKGDIAEGYSVSREKKESFPLTVTSAQKNPTAFYLCASRNRDRVAGYTFGSGTRLTVV.

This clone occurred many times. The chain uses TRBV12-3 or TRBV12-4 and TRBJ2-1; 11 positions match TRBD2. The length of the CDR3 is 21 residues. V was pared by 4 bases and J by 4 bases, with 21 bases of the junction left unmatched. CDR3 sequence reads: CASSSAGGSGRAGGLYNEQFF. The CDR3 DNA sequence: TGTGCCAGCAGTTCTGCGGGGGGTAGCGGGAGGGCGGGGGGACTATACAATGAGCAGTTCTTC.